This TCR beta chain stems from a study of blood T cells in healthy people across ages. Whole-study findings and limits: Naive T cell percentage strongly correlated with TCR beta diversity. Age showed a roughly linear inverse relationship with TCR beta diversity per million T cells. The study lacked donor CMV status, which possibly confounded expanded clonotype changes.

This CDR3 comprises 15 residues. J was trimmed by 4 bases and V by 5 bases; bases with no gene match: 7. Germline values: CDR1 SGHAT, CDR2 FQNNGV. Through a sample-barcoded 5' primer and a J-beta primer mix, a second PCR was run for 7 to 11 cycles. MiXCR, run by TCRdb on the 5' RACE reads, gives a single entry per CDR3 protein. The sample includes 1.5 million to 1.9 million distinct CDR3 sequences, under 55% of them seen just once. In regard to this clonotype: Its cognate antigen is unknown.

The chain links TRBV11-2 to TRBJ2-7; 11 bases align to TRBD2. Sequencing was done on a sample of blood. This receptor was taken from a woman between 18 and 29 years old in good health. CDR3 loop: CASSPISGRAYEQYF. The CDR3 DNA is TGTGCCAGCAGCCCCATTAGCGGGAGGGCTTACGAGCAGTACTTC.